The entry below describes one T cell receptor beta chain. Antigen: not known. The data derive from a study of regulatory T cells in long-lasting Graves disease. Regarding the study as a whole: More public clonotypes were shared by persistent patients (approximately 3,000) than by new patients (roughly 1,000).

Per germline, CDR1 SGHVS and CDR2 FQNEAQ. The CDR3 runs 16 residues. V trimming: 7 bases; J trimming: 0 bases; junction bases outside the gene matches: 6. Time point specified: newly diagnosed GD, antithyroid drugs for less than 3 months. PBMC-derived RNA was used for the TCR library. In building TCR beta libraries, iRepertoire HTBI primers were used together with Arm-PCR of CDR3 regions. TCRdb called the multiplex PCR reads again in MiXCR, with one record for every CDR3 protein. The sample has 400,000 to 500,000 distinct CDR3 sequences, 16% seen once. These data were also reused for a study on T cells in Graves' hyperthyroidism and ophthalmopathy. That investigation notes: Lactation, pregnancy, other autoimmune disease or uncontrolled infection led to exclusion of patients. The HTBI primer set drove a first-round RT-PCR of the TCR CDR3. Blood also held most thyroid clonotypes expanded beyond 0.001.

Sequenced material: peripheral blood mononuclear cells (PBMCs), taken at new diagnosis, from a patient treated with antithyroid drugs. This sequence originates from a young woman with Graves disease. J is TRBJ2-2 and V is TRBV7-8; 9 bases line up with TRBD1. The CDR3: CASTETGGSNTGELFF. CDR3 bases: TGTGCCAGCACCGAAACAGGGGGCTCGAACACCGGGGAGCTGTTTTTT.